A single sample is the source of the 17 T cell receptor beta chains below, sequenced in a study of shared clonotypes between healthy human individuals. Assay used: immunoSEQ multiplex PCR; TCRdb lists only in-frame clones, some missing. The sample lists around 600,000 clones; less than 98% were seen once. The sequencing sample was made of naive CD4+ T cells sorted from blood. Subset indicated: CD45RA+ positively selected. The receptors originated from a woman aged 25 to 45 in good health.

The gene calls are TRBV18 and TRBJ1-5, with TRBD1 as a possible D gene (5 bases). The germline V gene has CDR1 KGHSH and CDR2 LQKENI. The ends were cut back, 3 bases at V and 2 bases at J, with 8 bases in the middle. The CDR3 has 14 residues. CDR3 residues: CASSPGEGNQPQHF. DNA of the CDR3: TGTGCCAGCTCACCGGGGGAGGGCAATCAGCCCCAGCATTTT.

The sample holds one count of this clone. The chain carries TRBV4-1 and TRBJ1-5; the match to TRBD1 covers 8 bases. V shed 3 bases, J shed 7 bases, and the junction held 11 bases outside the gene matches. CDR3 length equals 16 residues. Germline-derived CDR1 and CDR2 are MGHRA and YSYEKL. CDR3 residues: CASSQDRAGGGQPQHF. The CDR3, as DNA: TGCGCCAGCAGCCAGGACAGGGCGGGTGGAGGACAGCCCCAGCATTTT.

The J gene is TRBJ2-7, the V gene TRBV5-1; D is perhaps TRBD2 (5 bases). The CDR3 spans 13 residues. Trimming left V 1 base short and J 5 bases short, with 10 bases between. Germline loops: CDR1 SGHRS, CDR2 YFSETQ. CDR3 bases: TGCGCCAGCAGCTTGACGGGAAGCCACGAGCAGTACTTC. Its translation: CASSLTGSHEQYF.

The rearrangement links TRBV14 to TRBJ2-1; the match to TRBD2 covers 14 bases. Germline assignment: CDR1 SGHDN and CDR2 FVKESK. V lost 2 bases to trimming and J lost 8 bases; unmatched junction nucleotides: 5. CDR3 length: 16 residues. CDR3 sequence: CASSQPGTSGSYEQFF. CDR3 bases: TGTGCCAGCAGCCAACCCGGGACTAGCGGGAGCTATGAGCAGTTCTTC. The full variable domain, its missing parts supplied by reference TRBV14 and TRBJ2-1, is EAGVTQFPSHSVIEKGQTVTLRCDPISGHDNLYWYRRVMGKEIKFLLHFVKESKQDESGMPNNRFLAERTGGTYSTLKVQPAELEDSGVYFCASSQPGTSGSYEQFFGPGTRLTVL.

A single count supports this clone. The CDR3 DNA reads as TGCAGCGTATGCGTGACACGAAACACCGGGGAGCTGTTTTTT. This codes for CSVCVTRNTGELFF. The chain couples TRBV29-1 to TRBJ2-2, with no clear D. The germline V gene has CDR1 SQVTM and CDR2 ANQGSEA. The CDR3 covers 14 residues. V was cut by 6 bases and J by 2 bases, with 13 bases left in between.

The rearrangement links TRBV14 to TRBJ1-2, with 7 bases matching TRBD1. J was trimmed by 7 bases and V by 4 bases; bases with no gene match: 6. CDR1 and CDR2 (germline): SGHDN, FVKESK. The CDR3 sequence is 13 residues long. The CDR3 reads CASSLTGKSGYTF. The CDR3, as DNA: TGTGCCAGCAGCCTGACAGGGAAGAGTGGCTACACCTTC.

This chain uses TRBV21-1 with TRBJ2-7; whether TRBD2, the table's D call, matches the DNA was not checked. TRBV21-1 is described as a pseudogene. This CDR3 contains 17 residues. The CDR3 spells CASSKARVAGGGGEQYF. CDR3 bases: TGTGCCAGCAGCAAAGCCCGTGTAGCGGGAGGCGGTGGTGAGCAGTACTTC.

The genes are TRBV7-9 and TRBJ2-2; 10 bases fit TRBD2. This CDR3 spans 15 amino acids. The J segment lost 4 bases and the V segment lost 3 bases, leaving 2 bases of the junction unmatched. Germline CDR1 reads SEHNR; CDR2 reads FQNEAQ (reference sequence). This CDR3 is CASSLGTSATGELFF. Here the CDR3 DNA reads TGTGCCAGCAGCTTGGGGACTAGCGCCACCGGGGAGCTGTTTTTT.

The V gene is TRBV5-5, the J gene TRBJ1-2, with D perhaps TRBD1 (5 bases). Germline V gene data show CDR1 as SGHKS and CDR2 as YYEKEE (reference sequence). Trimming took 0 bases from V and 4 from J, leaving 10 bases between them. The CDR3 covers 14 residues. The CDR3 region has the DNA TGTGCCAGCAGCTTGGGGGGCCCCTTCTATGGCTACACCTTC. It specifies CASSLGGPFYGYTF.

The V gene is TRBV5-1, the J gene TRBJ2-6, with D maybe TRBD1 (6 bases). Trimming left V 0 bases short and J 4 bases short, with 11 bases between. Germline CDR1 and CDR2: SGHRS and YFSETQ. The CDR3 is made up of 16 amino acids. CDR3 sequence: CASSLEGGTGANVLTF. CDR3 bases: TGCGCCAGCAGCTTGGAAGGGGGTACCGGGGCCAACGTCCTGACTTTC.

The chain employs TRBV5-4 and TRBJ1-6, with D possibly TRBD1 on 5 matching bases. The V and J ends lost 4 bases and 0 bases respectively, with 14 bases between them. Germline lookup yields CDR1 SGHNT and CDR2 YYREEE (reference sequence). The CDR3 totals 17 residues. The CDR3 DNA is TGTGCCAGCAGCCCGCGGGGGACGAGCTCCTATAATTCACCCCTCCACTTT. This codes for CASSPRGTSSYNSPLHF.

The chain uses TRBV4-1 and TRBJ1-1; D unclear. CDR3 length: 14 amino acids. Trimming cost V 3 bases and J 1 base, with 9 bases left between them. Germline values: CDR1 MGHRA, CDR2 YSYEKL. CDR3 amino acids: CASSQWVRNTEAFF. For the CDR3, the DNA is TGCGCCAGCAGCCAGTGGGTCCGGAACACTGAAGCTTTCTTT.

V usage is TRBV28 and J usage is TRBJ2-1, with TRBD2 matching 14 bases. Trimming cost V 6 bases and J 7 bases; bases outside gene matches: 17. The CDR3 extends over 19 amino acids. The germline V gene has CDR1 MDHEN and CDR2 SYDVKM. CDR3 residues: CASSQPTTSGRAGINEQFF. As DNA, the CDR3 is TGTGCCAGCAGCCAACCCACGACTAGCGGGAGGGCGGGTATAAATGAGCAGTTCTTC.

J is TRBJ2-5 and V is TRBV4-2, with D maybe TRBD2 (5 bases). CDR1 is LGHNA, CDR2 YNFKEQ, per germline. Trimming took off 0 bases at V and 4 bases at J, with 6 bases between the two ends. This CDR3 is built from 13 residues. Written as DNA, the CDR3 is TGTGCCAGCAGCCAAGATGAGGGAGAGACCCAGTACTTC. As protein: CASSQDEGETQYF.

The chain recombines TRBV25-1 with TRBJ1-2; TRBD1 might be the D (5 bases). Germline V lookup: CDR1 MGHDK, CDR2 SYGVNS. V lost 1 base, J lost 3 bases, and 9 bases lay in between. This CDR3 contains 14 residues. CDR3 in amino acids: CASSELGRDYGYTF. The DNA for the CDR3 is TGTGCCAGCAGTGAATTAGGCAGGGACTATGGCTACACCTTC.

The chain combines TRBV7-9 with TRBJ2-7; tentatively, D is TRBD1 (6 bases). Germline CDR1 reads SEHNR; CDR2 reads FQNEAQ (reference sequence). V was cut by 0 bases and J by 6 bases, with 12 bases left in between. This CDR3 spans 14 amino acids. As DNA, the CDR3 is TGTGCCAGCAGCTTAGCAACAGGGAGAGGCGAGCAGTACTTC. Translation: CASSLATGRGEQYF.

The CDR3 DNA reads TGTGCCAGCAGTTACTCGGACAGCACTGAAGCTTTCTTT. Its protein is CASSYSDSTEAFF. J is TRBJ1-1 and V is TRBV6-5; D possibly corresponds to TRBD1 (6 bases). Trimming stripped 0 bases from V and 4 bases from J, with 6 bases between. The CDR3 spans 13 residues. Looked up from germline, CDR1 is MNHEY and CDR2 is SVGAGI.